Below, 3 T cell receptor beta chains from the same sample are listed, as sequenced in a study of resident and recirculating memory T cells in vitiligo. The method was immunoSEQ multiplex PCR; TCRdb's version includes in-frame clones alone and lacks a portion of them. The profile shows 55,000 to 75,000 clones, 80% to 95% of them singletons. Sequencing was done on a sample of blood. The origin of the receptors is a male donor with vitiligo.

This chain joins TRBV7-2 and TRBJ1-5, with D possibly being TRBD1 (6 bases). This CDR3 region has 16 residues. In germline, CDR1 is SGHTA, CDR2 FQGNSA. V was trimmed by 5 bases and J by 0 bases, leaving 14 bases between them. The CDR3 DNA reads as TGTGCCAGCAGCCCGCCCGGACAGAATAGCAATCAGCCCCAGCATTTT. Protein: CASSPPGQNSNQPQHF.

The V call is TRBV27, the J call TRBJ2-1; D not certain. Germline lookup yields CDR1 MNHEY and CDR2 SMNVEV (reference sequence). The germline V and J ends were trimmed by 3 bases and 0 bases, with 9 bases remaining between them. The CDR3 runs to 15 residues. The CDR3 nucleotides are TGTGCCAGCAGTTTCAACAGCCTCTCCTACAATGAGCAGTTCTTC. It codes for CASSFNSLSYNEQFF.

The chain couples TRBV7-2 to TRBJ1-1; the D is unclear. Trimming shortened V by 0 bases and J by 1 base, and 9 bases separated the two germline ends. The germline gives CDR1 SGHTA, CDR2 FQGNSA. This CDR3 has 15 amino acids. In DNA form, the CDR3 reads TGTGCCAGCAGCTTAGCGACACTTAGGAACACTGAAGCTTTCTTT. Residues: CASSLATLRNTEAFF.